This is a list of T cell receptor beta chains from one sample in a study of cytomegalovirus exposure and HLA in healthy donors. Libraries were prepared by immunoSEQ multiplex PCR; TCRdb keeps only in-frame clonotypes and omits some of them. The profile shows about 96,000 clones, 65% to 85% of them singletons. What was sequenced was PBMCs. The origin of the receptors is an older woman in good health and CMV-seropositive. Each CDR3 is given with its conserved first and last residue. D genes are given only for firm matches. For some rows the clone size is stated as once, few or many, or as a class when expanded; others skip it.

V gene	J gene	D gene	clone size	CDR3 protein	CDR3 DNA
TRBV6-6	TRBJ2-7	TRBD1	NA	CASRSTGAYGEQYF	TGTGCCAGCAGATCGACAGGGGCTTATGGCGAGCAGTACTTC
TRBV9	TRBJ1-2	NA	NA	CASSVGRRGHGYTF	TGTGCCAGCAGCGTTGGCCGCAGGGGACATGGCTACACCTTC
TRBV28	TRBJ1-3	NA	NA	CASKRNTIYF	TGTGCCAGCAAGAGGAACACCATATATTTT
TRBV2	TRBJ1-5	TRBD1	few	CASRTGWFSNQPQHF	TGTGCCAGCAGGACAGGGTGGTTCAGCAATCAGCCCCAGCATTTT
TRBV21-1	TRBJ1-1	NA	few	CASPGISGRDTEAFF	TGTGCCAGCCCCGGGATTTCGGGGAGGGACACTGAAGCTTTCTTT
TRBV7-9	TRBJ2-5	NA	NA	CASSPKRASPQETQYF	TGTGCCAGCAGCCCAAAGCGGGCGAGCCCACAAGAGACCCAGTACTTC
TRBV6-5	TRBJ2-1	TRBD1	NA	CASRRGQGTYNEQFF	TGTGCCAGCAGACGCGGACAGGGAACCTACAATGAGCAGTTCTTC
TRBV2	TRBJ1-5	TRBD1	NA	CASSRDRGYQPQHF	TGTGCCAGCAGTCGGGACAGGGGATATCAGCCCCAGCATTTT
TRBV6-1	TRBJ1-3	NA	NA	CASSEGSPSGNTIYF	TGTGCCAGCAGTGAAGGGAGCCCCTCTGGAAACACCATATATTTT
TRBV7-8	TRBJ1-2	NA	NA	CASSPNMDYGYTF	TGTGCCAGCAGCCCGAACATGGACTATGGCTACACCTTC
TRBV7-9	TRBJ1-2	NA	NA	CASNYRDTNYGYTF	TGTGCCAGCAACTATCGGGATACTAACTATGGCTACACCTTC
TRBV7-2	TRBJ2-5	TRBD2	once	CASSPQLREGQETQYF	TGTGCCAGCAGCCCCCAATTGCGGGAGGGCCAAGAGACCCAGTACTTC
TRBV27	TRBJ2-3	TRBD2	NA	CASSLSVRGGTDTQYF	TGTGCCAGCAGTTTATCGGTGCGGGGGGGCACAGATACGCAGTATTTT
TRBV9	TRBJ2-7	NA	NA	CASSVVEQTYEQYF	TGTGCCAGCAGCGTAGTTGAGCAAACCTACGAGCAGTACTTC
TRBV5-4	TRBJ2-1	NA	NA	CASSLDTTTYNEQFF	TGTGCCAGCAGCTTGGACACCACCACCTACAATGAGCAGTTCTTC
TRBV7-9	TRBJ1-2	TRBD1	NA	CASSLARTGTYGYTF	TGTGCCAGCAGCTTAGCGAGGACAGGAACATATGGCTACACCTTC